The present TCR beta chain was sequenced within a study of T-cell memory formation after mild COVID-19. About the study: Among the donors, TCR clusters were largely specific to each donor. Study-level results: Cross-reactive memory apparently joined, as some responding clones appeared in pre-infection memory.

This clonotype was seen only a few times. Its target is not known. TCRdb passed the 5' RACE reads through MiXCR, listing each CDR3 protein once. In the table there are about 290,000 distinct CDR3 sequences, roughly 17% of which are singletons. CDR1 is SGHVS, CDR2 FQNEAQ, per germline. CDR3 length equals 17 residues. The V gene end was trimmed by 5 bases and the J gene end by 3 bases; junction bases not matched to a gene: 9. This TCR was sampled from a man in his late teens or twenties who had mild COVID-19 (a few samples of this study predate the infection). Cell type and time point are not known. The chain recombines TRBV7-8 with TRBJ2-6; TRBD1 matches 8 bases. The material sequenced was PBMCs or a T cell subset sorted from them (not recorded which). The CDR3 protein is CASSARTGRGGANVLTF. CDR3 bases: TGTGCCAGCAGCGCTCGGACAGGGCGTGGTGGGGCCAACGTCCTGACTTTC.